Listed below are T cell receptor beta chains from one sample, sequenced in a study of cytomegalovirus exposure and HLA in healthy donors. Using immunoSEQ multiplex PCR, the repertoire was profiled, and TCRdb retains in-frame clones only, with some absent. Here the sample spans 150,000 to 200,000 clones, roughly 82% being singletons. The sample comprised PBMCs. The source is a young man in good health and CMV-seropositive. Each CDR3 is given with its conserved first and last residue. D genes are given only for firm matches. Clone size is not always given. Where it is, it says once, few, many or a class for expanded clones.

D	size	V	J	DNA	CDR3
TRBD2	few	TRBV5-6	TRBJ2-1	TGTGCCAGCAGCCCCCCAGGACTAGCGGCCGGAGGCCCCTACAATGAGCAGTTCTTC	CASSPPGLAAGGPYNEQFF
TRBD1	-	TRBV5-1	TRBJ1-5	TGCGCCAGCAGTACAGGGGTCAATCAGCCCCAGCATTTT	CASSTGVNQPQHF
-	-	TRBV19	TRBJ2-1	TGTGCCAGTAGTGTCGATGGCAGTGAAAATGAGCAGTTCTTC	CASSVDGSENEQFF
-	few	TRBV19	TRBJ1-2	TGTGCCAGTAGTATAGTGGGAGGGACTGGCTACACCTTC	CASSIVGGTGYTF
-	-	TRBV7-9	TRBJ2-7	TGTGCCAGCAGCTTAGGCGGGCAGAACTACGAGCAGTACTTC	CASSLGGQNYEQYF
-	once	TRBV5-6	TRBJ2-7	TGTGCCAGCAGCTTACGGACAGAATTGAGTCCCTACGAGCAGTACTTC	CASSLRTELSPYEQYF
-	-	TRBV2	TRBJ1-5	TGTGCCAGCAGTGACCGCGGAGGCAATCAGCCCCAGCATTTT	CASSDRGGNQPQHF
-	few	TRBV4-1	TRBJ1-5	TGCGCCAGCAGCCAAGGAGCAGGGGCGACCCATCAGCCCCAGCATTTT	CASSQGAGATHQPQHF
-	-	TRBV9	TRBJ2-5	TGTGCCAGCAGCGTTGGAAACCTGGGAGGTCAAGAGACCCAGTACTTC	CASSVGNLGGQETQYF
-	-	TRBV30	TRBJ1-1	TGTGCCTGGAGTGTAGGGCCGGGAGACACTGAAGCTTTCTTT	CAWSVGPGDTEAFF
TRBD1	-	TRBV7-8	TRBJ1-1	TGTGCCAGCAGCTTAGCGACAGGGCGAGGCACTGAAGCTTTCTTT	CASSLATGRGTEAFF
TRBD2	-	TRBV19	TRBJ2-1	TGTGCCAGTAGTGCGTCCGGGACTAGCGGGAAGTACAATGAGCAGTTCTTC	CASSASGTSGKYNEQFF
TRBD2	-	TRBV19	TRBJ2-4	TGTGCCAGTAGTATCGGTGGGGCGGGAGGTAATATTCGCATTCAGTACTTC	CASSIGGAGGNIRIQYF
TRBD1	-	TRBV6-1	TRBJ2-2	TGTGCCAGCAGAGAAAGGGGACAGGGATCGGGCACCGGGGAGCTGTTTTTT	CASRERGQGSGTGELFF
TRBD2	-	TRBV30	TRBJ2-3	TGTGCACTCAGCGGGGCGGGAGATACGCAGTATTTT	CALSGAGDTQYF
-	-	TRBV5-1	TRBJ1-4	TGCGCCAGCAGCTTGGGACAGACTAATGAAAAACTGTTTTTT	CASSLGQTNEKLFF
TRBD2	-	TRBV27	TRBJ2-7	TGTGCCAGCAGACCTATAGCGGGGGGGGGCTCCTACGAGCAGTACTTC	CASRPIAGGGSYEQYF
TRBD2	-	TRBV25-1	TRBJ2-5	TGTGCCAGCAGCCTTAGCGGGAGGGAGACCCAGTACTTC	CASSLSGRETQYF
TRBD2	few	TRBV6-4	TRBJ2-2	TGTGCCAGCAGTGAGCGGGAGCACGGGGAGCTGTTTTTT	CASSEREHGELFF